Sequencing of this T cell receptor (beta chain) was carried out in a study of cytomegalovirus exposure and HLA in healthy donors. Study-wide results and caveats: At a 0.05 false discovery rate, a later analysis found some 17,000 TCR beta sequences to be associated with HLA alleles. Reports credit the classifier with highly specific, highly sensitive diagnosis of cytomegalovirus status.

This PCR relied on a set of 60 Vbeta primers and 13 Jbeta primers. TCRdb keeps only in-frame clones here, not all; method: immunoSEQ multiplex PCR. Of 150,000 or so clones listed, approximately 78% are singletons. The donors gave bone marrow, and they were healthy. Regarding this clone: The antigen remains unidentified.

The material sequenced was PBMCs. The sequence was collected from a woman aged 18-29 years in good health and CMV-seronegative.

CDR3 DNA: TGTGCCAGCGAAGCAAATTTATATGCAGGCTCCAATATGCAGTTCTTC. Translating gives CASEANLYAGSNMQFF. The chain recombines TRBV28 with TRBJ2-1; no firm D call. The germline gives CDR1 MDHEN, CDR2 SYDVKM. Trimming removed 8 bases at V and 12 bases at J, with 29 bases between. The CDR3 consists of 16 residues.